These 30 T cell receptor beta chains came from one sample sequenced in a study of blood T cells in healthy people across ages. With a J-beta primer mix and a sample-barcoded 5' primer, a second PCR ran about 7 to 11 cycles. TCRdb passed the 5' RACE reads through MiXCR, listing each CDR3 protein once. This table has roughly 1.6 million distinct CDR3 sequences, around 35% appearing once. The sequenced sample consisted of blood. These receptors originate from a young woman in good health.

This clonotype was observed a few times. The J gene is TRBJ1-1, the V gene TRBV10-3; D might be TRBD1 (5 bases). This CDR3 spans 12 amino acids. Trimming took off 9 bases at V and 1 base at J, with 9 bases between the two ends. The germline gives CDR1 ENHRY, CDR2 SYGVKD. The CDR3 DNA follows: TGTGCCATAGACAGACGGAACACTGAAGCTTTCTTT. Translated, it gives CAIDRRNTEAFF.

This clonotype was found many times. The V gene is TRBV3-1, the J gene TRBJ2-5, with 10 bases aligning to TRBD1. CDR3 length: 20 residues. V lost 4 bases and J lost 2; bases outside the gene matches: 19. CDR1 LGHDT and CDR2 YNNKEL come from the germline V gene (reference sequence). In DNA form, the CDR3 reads TGTGCCAGCAGCCTAGACCGTTCCGGGACAGGGGTCGGCACTCAAGAGACCCAGTACTTC. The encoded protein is CASSLDRSGTGVGTQETQYF.

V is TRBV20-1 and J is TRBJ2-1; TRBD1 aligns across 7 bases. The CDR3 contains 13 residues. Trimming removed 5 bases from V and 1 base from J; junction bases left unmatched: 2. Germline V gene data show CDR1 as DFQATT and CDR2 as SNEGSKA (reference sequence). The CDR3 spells CSAWGQSYNEQFF. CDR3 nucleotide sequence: TGCAGTGCTTGGGGACAGTCCTACAATGAGCAGTTCTTC.

CDR3 residues: CASSQSPVAGGFYNEQFF. The DNA for the CDR3 is TGTGCCAGCAGCCAGTCCCCCGTAGCGGGGGGCTTCTACAATGAGCAGTTCTTC. The chain carries TRBV4-2 and TRBJ2-1; TRBD2 matches at 10 bases. The V and J ends lost 3 bases and 3 bases, in that order; junction bases with no gene match: 11. This CDR3 is 18 amino acids long. Per germline, CDR1 LGHNA and CDR2 YNFKEQ.

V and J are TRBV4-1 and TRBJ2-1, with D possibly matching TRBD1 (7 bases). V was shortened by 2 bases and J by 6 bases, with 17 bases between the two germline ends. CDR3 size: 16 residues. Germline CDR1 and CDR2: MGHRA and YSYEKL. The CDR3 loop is CASSQLPSEGANEQFF. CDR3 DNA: TGCGCCAGCAGCCAACTGCCTAGCGAGGGGGCCAATGAGCAGTTCTTC.

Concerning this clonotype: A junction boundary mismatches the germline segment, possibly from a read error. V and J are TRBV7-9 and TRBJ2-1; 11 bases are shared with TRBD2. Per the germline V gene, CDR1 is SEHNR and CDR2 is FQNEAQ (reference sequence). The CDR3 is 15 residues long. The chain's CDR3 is CASSIAGGRGNEQFF. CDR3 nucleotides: TGTGCCAGCAGCATAGCGGGAGGGCGGGGGAATGAGCAGTTCTTC.

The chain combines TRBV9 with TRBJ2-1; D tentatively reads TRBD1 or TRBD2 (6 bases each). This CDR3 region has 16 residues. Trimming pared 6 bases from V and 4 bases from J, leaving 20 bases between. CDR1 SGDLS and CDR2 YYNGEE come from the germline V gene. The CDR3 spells CASIQGRGRFYNEQFF. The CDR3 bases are TGTGCCAGCATCCAGGGTAGGGGGAGGTTTTACAATGAGCAGTTCTTC. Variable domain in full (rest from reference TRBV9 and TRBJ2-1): DSGVTQTPKHLITATGQRVTLRCSPRSGDLSVYWYQQSLDQGLQFLIQYYNGEERAKGNILERFSAQQFPDLHSELNLSSLELGDSALYFCASIQGRGRFYNEQFFGPGTRLTVL.

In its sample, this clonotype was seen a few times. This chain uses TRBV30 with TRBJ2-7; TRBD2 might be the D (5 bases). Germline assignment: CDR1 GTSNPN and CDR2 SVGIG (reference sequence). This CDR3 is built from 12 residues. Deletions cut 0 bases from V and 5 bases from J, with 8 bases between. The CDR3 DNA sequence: TGTGCCTGGAGTGTACGCGGGCACGAGCAGTACTTC. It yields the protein CAWSVRGHEQYF.

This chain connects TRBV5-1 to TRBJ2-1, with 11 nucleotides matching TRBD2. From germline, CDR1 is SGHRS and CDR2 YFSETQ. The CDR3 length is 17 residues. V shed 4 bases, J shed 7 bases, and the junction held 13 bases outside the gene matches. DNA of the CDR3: TGCGCCAGCAGCGTACTCCTAGCGGGAGGCTCTGGTAATGAGCAGTTCTTC. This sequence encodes CASSVLLAGGSGNEQFF.

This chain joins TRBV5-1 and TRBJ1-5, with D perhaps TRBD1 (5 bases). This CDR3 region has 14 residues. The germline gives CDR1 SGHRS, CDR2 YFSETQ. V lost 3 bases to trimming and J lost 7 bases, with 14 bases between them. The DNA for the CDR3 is TGCGCCAGCAGCTGGGACGGCGTTGGGCAGCCCCAGCATTTT. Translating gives CASSWDGVGQPQHF. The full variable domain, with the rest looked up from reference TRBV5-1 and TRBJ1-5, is KAGVTQTPRYLIKTRGQQVTLSCSPISGHRSVSWYQQTPGQGLQFLFEYFSETQRNKGNFPGRFSGRQFSNSRSEMNVSTLELGDSALYLCASSWDGVGQPQHFGDGTRLSIL.

In DNA form, the CDR3 reads TGTGCCAGCAGCCGCGCTAGCGGGGGGTTCCAAGAGACCCAGTACTTC. It codes for CASSRASGGFQETQYF. The chain links TRBV7-6 to TRBJ2-5, with 11 bases matching TRBD2. J lost 1 base, V lost 5 bases, and 6 bases had no gene match. The CDR3 length is 16 residues. The germline V gene has CDR1 SGHVS and CDR2 FNYEAQ.

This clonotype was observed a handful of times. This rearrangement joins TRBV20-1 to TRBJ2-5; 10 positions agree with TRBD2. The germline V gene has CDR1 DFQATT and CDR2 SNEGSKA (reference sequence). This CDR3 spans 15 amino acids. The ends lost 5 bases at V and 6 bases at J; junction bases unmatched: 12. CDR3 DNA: TGCAGTGCTGGTTTGGAGCGGGGGGGCGGAAAGACCCAGTACTTC. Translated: CSAGLERGGGKTQYF.

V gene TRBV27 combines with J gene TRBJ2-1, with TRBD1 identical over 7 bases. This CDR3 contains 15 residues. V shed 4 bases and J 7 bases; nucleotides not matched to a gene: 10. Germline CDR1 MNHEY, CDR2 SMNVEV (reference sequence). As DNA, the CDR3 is TGTGCCAGCAGTTCATACGACAGGGCGGGTAATGAGCAGTTCTTC. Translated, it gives CASSSYDRAGNEQFF.

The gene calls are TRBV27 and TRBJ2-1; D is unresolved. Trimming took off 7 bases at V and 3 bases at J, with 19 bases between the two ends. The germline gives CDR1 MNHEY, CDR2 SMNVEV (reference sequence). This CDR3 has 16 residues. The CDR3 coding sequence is TGTGCCAGCACCGAACAAGAATACCCATACTACAATGAGCAGTTCTTC. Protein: CASTEQEYPYYNEQFF.

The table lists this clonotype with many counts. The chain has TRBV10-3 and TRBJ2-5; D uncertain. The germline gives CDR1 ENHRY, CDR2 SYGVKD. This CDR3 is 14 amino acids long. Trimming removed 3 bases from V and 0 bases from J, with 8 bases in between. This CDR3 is CAISDGLDQETQYF. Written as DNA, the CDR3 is TGTGCCATCAGTGACGGGCTAGACCAAGAGACCCAGTACTTC.

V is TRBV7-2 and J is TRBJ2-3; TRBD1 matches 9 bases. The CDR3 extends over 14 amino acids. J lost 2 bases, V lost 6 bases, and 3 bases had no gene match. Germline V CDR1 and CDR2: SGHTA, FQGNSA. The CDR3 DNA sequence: TGTGCCAGCAGGACAGGGGGGAACACAGATACGCAGTATTTT. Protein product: CASRTGGNTDTQYF.

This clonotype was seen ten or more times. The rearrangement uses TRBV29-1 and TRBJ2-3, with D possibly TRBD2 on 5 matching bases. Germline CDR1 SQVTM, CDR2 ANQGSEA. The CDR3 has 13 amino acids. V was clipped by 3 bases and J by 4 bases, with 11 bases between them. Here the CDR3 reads CSVDSGPSDTQYF. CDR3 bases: TGCAGCGTTGACAGCGGCCCCTCAGATACGCAGTATTTT.

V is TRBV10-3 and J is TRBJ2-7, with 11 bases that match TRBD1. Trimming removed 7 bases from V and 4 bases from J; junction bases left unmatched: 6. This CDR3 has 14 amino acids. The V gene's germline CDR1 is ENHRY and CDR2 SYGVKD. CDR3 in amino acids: CAIKSGTGGYEQYF. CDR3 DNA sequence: TGTGCCATCAAATCCGGGACAGGGGGATACGAGCAGTACTTC.

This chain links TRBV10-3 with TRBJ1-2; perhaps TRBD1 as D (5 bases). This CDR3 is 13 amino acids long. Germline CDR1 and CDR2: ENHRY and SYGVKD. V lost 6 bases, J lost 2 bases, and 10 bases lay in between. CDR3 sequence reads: CAISGAENYGYTF. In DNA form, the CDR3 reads TGTGCCATCAGCGGGGCAGAGAACTATGGCTACACCTTC.

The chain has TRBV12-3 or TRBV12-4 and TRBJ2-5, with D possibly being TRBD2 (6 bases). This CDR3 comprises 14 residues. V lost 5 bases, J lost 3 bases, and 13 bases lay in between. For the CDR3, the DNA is TGTGCCAGCAGTCCCCTCGAGCGGGAAGAGACCCAGTACTTC. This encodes CASSPLEREETQYF.

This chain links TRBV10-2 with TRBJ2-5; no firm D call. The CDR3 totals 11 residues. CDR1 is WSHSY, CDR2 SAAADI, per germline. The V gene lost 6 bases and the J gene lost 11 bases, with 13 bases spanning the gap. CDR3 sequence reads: CASRSPTEQYF. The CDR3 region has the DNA TGCGCCAGCAGGAGTCCTACGGAGCAGTACTTC.

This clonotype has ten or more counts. CDR3 sequence (DNA): TGCAGCGTCTACGCGGCCGCCAGGGGTTTAATCGATGGCTACACCTTC. It codes for CSVYAAARGLIDGYTF. The chain links TRBV29-1 to TRBJ1-2; D possibly corresponds to TRBD1 (6 bases). V dropped 6 bases and J dropped 6 bases, with 26 bases sitting between them. The germline CDR1 and CDR2 sequences are SQVTM and ANQGSEA. The CDR3 covers 16 residues.

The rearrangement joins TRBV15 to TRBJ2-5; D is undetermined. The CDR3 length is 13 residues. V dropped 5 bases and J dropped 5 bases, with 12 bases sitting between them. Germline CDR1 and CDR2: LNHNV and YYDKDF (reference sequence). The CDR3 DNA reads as TGTGCCACCAGCTCTGGGGTCGGGGAGACCCAGTACTTC. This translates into CATSSGVGETQYF.

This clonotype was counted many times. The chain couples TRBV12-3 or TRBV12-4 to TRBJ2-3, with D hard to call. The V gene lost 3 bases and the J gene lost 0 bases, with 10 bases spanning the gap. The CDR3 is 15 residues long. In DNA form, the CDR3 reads TGTGCCAGCAGTTTCTCCGGAGCTAGCACAGATACGCAGTATTTT. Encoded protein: CASSFSGASTDTQYF.

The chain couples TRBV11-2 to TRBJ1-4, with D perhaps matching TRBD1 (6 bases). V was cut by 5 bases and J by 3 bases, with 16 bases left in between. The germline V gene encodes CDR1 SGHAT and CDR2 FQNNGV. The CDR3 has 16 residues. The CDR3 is CASSPSRGRPNEKLFF. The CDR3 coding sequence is TGTGCCAGCAGCCCCAGCAGGGGACGGCCTAATGAAAAACTGTTTTTT.

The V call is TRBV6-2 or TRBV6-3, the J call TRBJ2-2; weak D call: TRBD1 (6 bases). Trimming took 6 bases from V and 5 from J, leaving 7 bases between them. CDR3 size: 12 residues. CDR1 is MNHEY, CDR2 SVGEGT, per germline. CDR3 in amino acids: CASRQGTGELFF. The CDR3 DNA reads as TGTGCCAGCAGACAGGGTACCGGGGAGCTGTTTTTT.

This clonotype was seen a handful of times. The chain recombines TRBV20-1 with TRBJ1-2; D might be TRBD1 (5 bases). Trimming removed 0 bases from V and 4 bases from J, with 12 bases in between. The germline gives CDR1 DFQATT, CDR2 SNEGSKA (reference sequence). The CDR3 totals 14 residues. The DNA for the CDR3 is TGCAGTGCTAGAGACATCGGGACGGGCTATGGCTACACCTTC. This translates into CSARDIGTGYGYTF.

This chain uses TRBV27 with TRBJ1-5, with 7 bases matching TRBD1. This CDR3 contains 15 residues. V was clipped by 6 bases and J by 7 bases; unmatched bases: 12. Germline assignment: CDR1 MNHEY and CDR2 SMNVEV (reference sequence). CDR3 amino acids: CASRPDRDGGQPQHF. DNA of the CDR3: TGTGCCAGCAGACCCGACAGGGATGGAGGCCAGCCCCAGCATTTT.

DNA of the CDR3: TGTGCCACCGTGGGAGGGGGGGGTAATGAGCAGTTCTTC. Translation gives CATVGGGGNEQFF. The rearrangement links TRBV15 to TRBJ2-1; D may be TRBD2 (7 bases). V was shortened by 8 bases and J by 7 bases, with 15 bases between the two germline ends. Germline V CDR1 and CDR2: LNHNV, YYDKDF (reference sequence). CDR3 length equals 13 residues.

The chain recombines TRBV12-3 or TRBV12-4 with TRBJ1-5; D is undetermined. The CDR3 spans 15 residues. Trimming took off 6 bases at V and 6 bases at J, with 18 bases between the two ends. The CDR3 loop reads CASSLDPGWGQPQHF. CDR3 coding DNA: TGTGCCAGCAGCCTCGATCCGGGTTGGGGTCAGCCCCAGCATTTT.